This TCR beta chain was recorded in a study of blood T cell repertoires in COVID-19. Study as a whole: COVID-19 samples from acute and convalescent phases originated in the United States, Italy and Spain.

Clones were read by immunoSEQ multiplex PCR, and TCRdb kept only the in-frame ones, dropping some. The table shows a few thousand clones, with about 80% occurring only once. This clone was recorded once. The CDR3 contains 13 residues. Trimming took 5 bases from V and 6 from J; bases not matched to a gene: 6. CDR1 is LNHDA, CDR2 SQIVND, per germline (reference sequence). This receptor was identified in a man between 65 and 85 years old with active COVID-19. Specimen: peripheral blood. This rearrangement joins TRBV19 to TRBJ2-7, with 8 bases that match TRBD1. CDR3 sequence (DNA): TGTGCCAGTAGTCCTCACGACAGGGGCGAGCAGTACTTC. This sequence encodes CASSPHDRGEQYF. The complete variable domain, with remaining parts taken from reference TRBV19 and TRBJ2-7, reads DGGITQSPKYLFRKEGQNVTLSCEQNLNHDAMYWYRQDPGQGLRLIYYSQIVNDFQKGDIAEGYSVSREKKESFPLTVTSAQKNPTAFYLCASSPHDRGEQYFGPGTRLTVT.